The present entry profiles one T cell receptor (beta chain) with its context. Its antigen is unidentified. The table came from immunoSEQ multiplex PCR; TCRdb's copy has only in-frame clones and leaves some out. The sample lists around 60,000 clones, about four fifths occurring once. These data originate in a study of OX40 agonist ivuxolimab in advanced cancers. Overall study context: Intravenous ivuxolimab at 0.01 to 10 mg/kg was given to patients every 2 weeks.

General study results and limits: CD8+ T cells (on average) carried more expanded clones than CD4+ T cells.

V lost 4 bases, J lost 1 base, and 17 bases lay in between. Germline-derived CDR1 and CDR2 are SGHRS and YFSETQ. This CDR3 contains 16 residues. Sample: CD4+ or CD8+ T cells sorted from blood, taken in a trial of the OX40 agonist ivuxolimab. The TCR sequence derives from an adult with an advanced solid tumor such as melanoma, head and neck, liver or kidney cancer. The chain is built from TRBV5-1 and TRBJ2-5; D remains unclear. For the CDR3, the DNA is TGCGCCAGCAGCCCGAATCCCCTAGGGATCCAAGAGACCCAGTACTTC. It specifies CASSPNPLGIQETQYF.